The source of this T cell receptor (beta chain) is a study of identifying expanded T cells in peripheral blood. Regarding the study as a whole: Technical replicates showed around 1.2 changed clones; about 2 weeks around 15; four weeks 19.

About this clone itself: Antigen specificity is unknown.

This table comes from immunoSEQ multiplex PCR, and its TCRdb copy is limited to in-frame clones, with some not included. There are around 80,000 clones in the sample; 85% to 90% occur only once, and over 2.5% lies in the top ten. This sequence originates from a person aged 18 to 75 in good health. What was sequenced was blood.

The CDR3 DNA follows: TGTGCCAGCAGCTCAGGCCCAAGCCAAGAGACCCAGTACTTC. This gives the protein CASSSGPSQETQYF. The rearrangement joins TRBV9 to TRBJ2-5; D gene uncertain. The germline CDR1 and CDR2 sequences are SGDLS and YYNGEE. Trimming took off 4 bases at V and 1 base at J, with 11 bases between the two ends. The CDR3 is made up of 14 amino acids.